This TCR beta chain emerged from a study of blood T cells in healthy people across ages. Roughly 10 milliliters of peripheral blood were drawn from each donor. Germline V lookup: CDR1 MNHEY, CDR2 SVGAGI. V shed 5 bases, J shed 2 bases, and the junction held 5 bases outside the gene matches. The CDR3 has 15 residues. It was with a sample-barcoded 5' primer and a J-beta primer mix that a second PCR of roughly 7 to 12 cycles was run. TCRdb passed the 5' RACE reads through MiXCR, listing each CDR3 protein once. The sample lists roughly 680,000 distinct CDR3 sequences; more than 40% were seen once. This receptor was taken from a woman aged 60-75 years in good health. The V and J genes are TRBV6-5 and TRBJ2-3; the match to TRBD1 covers 9 bases. Sequences were obtained from blood. CDR3 sequence: CASSKGQGITDTQYF. DNA for the CDR3: TGTGCCAGCAGTAAAGGACAGGGGATCACAGATACGCAGTATTTT.